This is a list of T cell receptor beta chains from one sample in a study of long-term antiretroviral therapy in people with HIV. TCRdb's table, derived via immunoSEQ multiplex PCR, lists solely in-frame clones and lacks some. Seen here are around 12,000 clones, about 85% observed once, and the top ten hold 22%. The source material was unsorted PBMCs, sampled 2.1 years after starting antiretroviral therapy. The receptors shown here come from a woman aged 40 to 50 with HIV. The CDR3 runs from the conserved cysteine through the conserved F or W. The order of the fields is CDR3 protein, D gene, V gene. A D gene is named only where the DNA matches it firmly.

CASSRTGETEAFF	TRBD1	TRBV7-3
CASSSRDRGRYEQYF	TRBD1	TRBV6-5
CASSFGLAAEQYF	TRBD2	TRBV27
CASSFWLMDTEAFF	NA	TRBV5-6
CASSLVGLAGQETQYF	TRBD2	TRBV7-2
CASSLTSARPGGYQETQYF	NA	TRBV5-1
CASSQLGITDTQYF	NA	TRBV4-3
CASSYYDGNNEQFF	NA	TRBV6-5
CASSHERGSREGYSPLHF	NA	TRBV4-1
CASSVGIGDTQYF	NA	TRBV9
CASSPTDRSNQPQHF	NA	TRBV18
CAISESTGGSSGNTIYF	NA	TRBV10-3
CASSYQQSSYNEQFF	NA	TRBV7-2
CASSRQGYSNQPQHF	TRBD1	TRBV27
CASTKGQNYGYTF	NA	TRBV19
CASSQGTSDTYNEQFF	TRBD2	TRBV4-3
CATRRLTGTGELFF	NA	TRBV15
CASSLESAGGGSYGYTF	TRBD1	TRBV5-4
CATSGGGSTDTQYF	TRBD2	TRBV15
CASSLEREDTEAFF	NA	TRBV7-6
CASSQDRVNTEAFF	TRBD1	TRBV5-4
CASKTWANTEAFF	NA	TRBV6-5
CASSRTPGGRLNEKLFF	NA	TRBV4-1
CASSLGDVAFF	NA	TRBV5-1
CASSLAPVGLGEKLFF	NA	TRBV5-1
CASSLVPGQGTNEKLFF	TRBD1	TRBV7-9
CASSFHRDDVYNEQFF	NA	TRBV7-2
CASSLEKRGTTDTQYF	TRBD2	TRBV11-2
CASSRMPGLAGNQETQYF	TRBD2	TRBV4-1
CASSHPGQGATDTQYF	TRBD1	TRBV4-1
CASSEFVGGMQETQYF	NA	TRBV25-1
CASSPQGDTPGNTIYF	NA	TRBV4-1
CASSVWGTSGGGEQYF	TRBD2	TRBV2
CASSANRTGEEGLSGGYTF	TRBD1	TRBV27
CASSLWDRSTDTQYF	TRBD1	TRBV5-6
CASSLDGIGELFF	NA	TRBV7-3
CASSLVRGWQETQYF	NA	TRBV11-2
CASSLRQGGNQPQHF	NA	TRBV7-2
CASNAPPLPQPQHF	NA	TRBV11-1
CASSQVEQETNYGYTF	NA	TRBV4-1
CASSFSSGNTIYF	NA	TRBV27
CASSFTGGANQPQHF	TRBD1	TRBV2
CASSIEGGSGTQYF	NA	TRBV19
CASSSQDRAAFRETQYF	TRBD1	TRBV4-2
CASSLAGAHRYGYTF	NA	TRBV27
CSVEQAFF	NA	TRBV29-1
CASSRWGGTGNQPQHF	NA	TRBV7-8
CAIRTGGANNEQFF	TRBD1	TRBV10-3
CASSFGAGKETQYF	NA	TRBV5-1
CASSLVAGRNTEAFF	NA	TRBV5-1
CASSFSGGAEETQYF	TRBD2	TRBV5-1
CASSLGPVGELFF	NA	TRBV7-2
CASSGSSYEQYF	NA	TRBV6-6
CASSLEFGQGRPQHF	TRBD1	TRBV5-1
CASSPERVVQFF	NA	TRBV27
CASSLPGTGVKAFF	TRBD1	TRBV18
CARREGGGVNEQFF	TRBD2	TRBV30
CASSPTANYGYTF	NA	TRBV7-2
CASSPTPGNEQFF	NA	TRBV11-2
CASSPSPSEQFF	NA	TRBV11-3